The entry below gives a single TCR beta chain sequence along with its context. Its matching antigen is unknown. Execution of the assay was at deep level. Genomic DNA from each subset was divided evenly over several immunoSEQ plates. Sequencing was performed with immunoSEQ multiplex PCR; in TCRdb, only in-frame clones are kept and a portion is missing. The data show roughly 2 million clones, approximately 95% seen once. The record originates from a study of shared clonotypes between healthy human individuals. Study-level information: Per donor, three plates held CD4 naive cells, three held CD4 memory, two held CD8 naive and one held CD8 memory. General study points: Memory subsets generally showed lower estimated richness than naive subsets.

CD45RO negativity and positive selection for CCR7 defined naive CD8 cells, a population that excluded terminally differentiated effector memory CD45RA+ cells. The sample taken for sequencing was naive CD8+ T cells sorted from blood. This TCR derives from a man aged 18 to 30 in good health.

Here the CDR3 reads CASSPRVVQYF. The DNA of the CDR3 is TGTGCCAGCAGCCCTCGGGTAGTACAGTACTTC. The chain uses TRBV12-1 and TRBJ2-7; the table's D call TRBD2 went unverified against the DNA. TRBV12-1 counts as a pseudogene. This CDR3 is 11 amino acids long.